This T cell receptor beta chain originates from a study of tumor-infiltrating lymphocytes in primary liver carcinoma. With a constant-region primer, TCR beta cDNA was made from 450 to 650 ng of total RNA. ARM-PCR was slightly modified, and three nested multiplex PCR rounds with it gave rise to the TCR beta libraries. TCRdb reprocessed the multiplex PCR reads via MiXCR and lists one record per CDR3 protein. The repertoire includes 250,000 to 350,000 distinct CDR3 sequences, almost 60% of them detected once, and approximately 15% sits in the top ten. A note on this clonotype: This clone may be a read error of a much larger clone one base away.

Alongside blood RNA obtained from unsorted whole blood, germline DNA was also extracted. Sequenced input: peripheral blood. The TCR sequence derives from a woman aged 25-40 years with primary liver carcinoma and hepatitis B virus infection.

The CDR3 spells CTSRDSQSYEQYF. In nucleotides, the CDR3 is TGTACCAGCCGGGACTCCCAATCCTACGAGCAGTACTTC. The chain combines TRBV6-5 with TRBJ2-7, with a tentative D call TRBD2 (6 bases). Germline V gene data show CDR1 as MNHEY and CDR2 as SVGAGI. This CDR3 comprises 13 residues.